These T cell receptor beta chains were read from a single sample in a study of shared clonotypes between healthy human individuals. The repertoire was sequenced with immunoSEQ multiplex PCR; TCRdb's copy has only in-frame clones and lacks some. The repertoire holds around 1,000,000 clones, about 80% seen once, with 0.89% in the top ten. Material: memory CD4+ T cells from PBMCs. The receptors derive from a man between 18 and 35 years old in good health. Some clones in this sample may be carry-over from other donors' samples. Each CDR3 is given with its conserved first and last residue. D genes are given only for firm matches. Clone size, where shown, is once, few, many, or a class for clones that have expanded.

j_gene: TRBJ1-5
d_gene: -
v_gene: TRBV28
abundance: few
CDR3aa: CASSSPGGLRGWAQHF
CDR3nt: TGTGCCAGCAGTTCCCCGGGCGGACTCCGGGGATGGGCCCAGCATTTT

j_gene: TRBJ2-1
d_gene: -
v_gene: TRBV5-4
abundance: -
CDR3aa: CASSSSGGRLWNEQFF
CDR3nt: TGTGCCAGCAGCTCCTCTGGGGGCCGGTTGTGGAATGAGCAGTTCTTC

j_gene: TRBJ2-2
d_gene: TRBD2
v_gene: TRBV28
abundance: -
CDR3aa: CASRGLAGAVTGELFF
CDR3nt: TGTGCCAGCAGAGGACTAGCGGGAGCCGTGACCGGGGAGCTGTTTTTT

j_gene: TRBJ2-3
d_gene: -
v_gene: TRBV7-9
abundance: -
CDR3aa: CASSLGRSTTDTQYF
CDR3nt: TGTGCCAGCAGCTTAGGCAGGTCCACCACAGATACGCAGTATTTT

j_gene: TRBJ1-3
d_gene: -
v_gene: TRBV2
abundance: -
CDR3aa: CASSDRSSGNTIYF
CDR3nt: TGTGCCAGCAGTGACAGAAGCTCTGGAAACACCATATATTTT

j_gene: TRBJ2-2
d_gene: TRBD2
v_gene: TRBV2
abundance: -
CDR3aa: CASRRTSGRAGELFF
CDR3nt: TGTGCCAGCAGGCGGACTAGCGGGAGGGCCGGGGAGCTGTTTTTT

j_gene: TRBJ1-1
d_gene: TRBD1
v_gene: TRBV2
abundance: -
CDR3aa: CASKRDSYTEAFF
CDR3nt: TGTGCCAGCAAAAGGGACAGCTACACTGAAGCTTTCTTT

j_gene: TRBJ2-7
d_gene: TRBD2
v_gene: TRBV5-4
abundance: once
CDR3aa: CASSSQGGSYEQYF
CDR3nt: TGTGCCAGCAGCTCCCAGGGAGGGTCCTACGAGCAGTACTTC

j_gene: TRBJ2-7
d_gene: -
v_gene: TRBV30
abundance: -
CDR3aa: CAYETYYEQYF
CDR3nt: TGTGCCTATGAAACATACTACGAGCAGTACTTC

j_gene: TRBJ2-5
d_gene: -
v_gene: TRBV6-6
abundance: -
CDR3aa: CASSPSRAGGRETQYF
CDR3nt: TGTGCCAGCAGTCCATCGAGGGCAGGGGGGAGGGAGACCCAGTACTTC

j_gene: TRBJ1-1
d_gene: -
v_gene: TRBV6-1
abundance: few
CDR3aa: CASIPVQGFWTEAFF
CDR3nt: TGTGCCAGCATCCCCGTCCAGGGGTTTTGGACTGAAGCTTTCTTT

j_gene: TRBJ2-3
d_gene: -
v_gene: TRBV7-2
abundance: -
CDR3aa: CASSVRETFADTQYF
CDR3nt: TGTGCCAGCAGCGTCCGGGAGACTTTCGCAGATACGCAGTATTTT

j_gene: TRBJ1-2
d_gene: -
v_gene: TRBV29-1
abundance: -
CDR3aa: CSVGGSLSVGYTF
CDR3nt: TGCAGCGTCGGGGGGTCACTCTCCGTAGGCTACACCTTC

j_gene: TRBJ2-7
d_gene: TRBD1
v_gene: TRBV19
abundance: once
CDR3aa: CASSISGTGAYEQYF
CDR3nt: TGTGCCAGTAGTATATCAGGGACAGGGGCCTACGAGCAGTACTTC

j_gene: TRBJ2-7
d_gene: -
v_gene: TRBV10-3
abundance: -
CDR3aa: CAISDPAGRTLLEQYF
CDR3nt: TGTGCCATCAGTGATCCCGCTGGGAGGACCTTACTCGAGCAGTACTTC

j_gene: TRBJ2-3
d_gene: TRBD1
v_gene: TRBV11-2
abundance: -
CDR3aa: CASSLTGQETDTQYF
CDR3nt: TGTGCCAGCAGCTTAACTGGACAGGAGACAGATACGCAGTATTTT

j_gene: TRBJ1-2
d_gene: -
v_gene: TRBV19
abundance: -
CDR3aa: CASSIDRGAYGYTF
CDR3nt: TGTGCCAGTAGTATAGATCGGGGGGCATATGGCTACACCTTC

j_gene: TRBJ2-2
d_gene: TRBD2
v_gene: TRBV4-2
abundance: -
CDR3aa: CASSQGGASGRITGELFF
CDR3nt: TGTGCCAGCAGCCAAGGGGGGGCTAGCGGGAGAATAACCGGGGAGCTGTTTTTT

j_gene: TRBJ2-7
d_gene: -
v_gene: TRBV2
abundance: once
CDR3aa: CASTPAGGEQYF
CDR3nt: TGTGCCAGCACCCCAGCGGGTGGCGAGCAGTACTTC

j_gene: TRBJ1-1
d_gene: -
v_gene: TRBV6-5
abundance: -
CDR3aa: CASALGNTEAFF
CDR3nt: TGTGCCAGCGCCTTGGGGAACACTGAAGCTTTCTTT

j_gene: TRBJ1-4
d_gene: -
v_gene: TRBV6-1
abundance: -
CDR3aa: CASSEDNGRKLFF
CDR3nt: TGTGCCAGCAGTGAAGATAACGGGCGAAAACTGTTTTTT

j_gene: TRBJ1-1
d_gene: TRBD1
v_gene: TRBV28
abundance: -
CDR3aa: CASSLGQVNTEAFF
CDR3nt: TGTGCCAGCAGCCTTGGACAGGTCAACACTGAAGCTTTCTTT

j_gene: TRBJ1-5
d_gene: -
v_gene: TRBV29-1
abundance: few
CDR3aa: CSVEEMWGGHQHF
CDR3nt: TGCAGCGTTGAAGAAATGTGGGGAGGGCACCAGCATTTT

j_gene: TRBJ1-3
d_gene: TRBD1
v_gene: TRBV28
abundance: -
CDR3aa: CASGGTGAGNTIYF
CDR3nt: TGTGCCAGCGGGGGGACAGGAGCTGGAAACACCATATATTTT

j_gene: TRBJ1-1
d_gene: TRBD1
v_gene: TRBV6-6
abundance: -
CDR3aa: CASSRDRKNTEAFF
CDR3nt: TGTGCCAGCAGTCGGGACAGGAAGAACACTGAAGCTTTCTTT

j_gene: TRBJ1-1
d_gene: -
v_gene: TRBV7-3
abundance: -
CDR3aa: CASSLLGQGANTEAFF
CDR3nt: TGTGCCAGCAGCTTACTAGGGCAGGGCGCAAACACTGAAGCTTTCTTT

j_gene: TRBJ2-5
d_gene: -
v_gene: TRBV11-1
abundance: once
CDR3aa: CASSPGRGKGAQYF
CDR3nt: TGTGCCAGCAGCCCCGGAAGGGGGAAAGGGGCCCAGTACTTC

j_gene: TRBJ2-7
d_gene: TRBD1
v_gene: TRBV27
abundance: few
CDR3aa: CASSLSSRQGDEQYF
CDR3nt: TGTGCCAGCAGTTTATCGTCCCGACAGGGGGACGAGCAGTACTTC

j_gene: TRBJ1-5
d_gene: TRBD1
v_gene: TRBV27
abundance: -
CDR3aa: CASSSSIQGAGQPQHF
CDR3nt: TGTGCCAGCAGTTCGAGCATACAGGGGGCGGGGCAGCCCCAGCATTTT

j_gene: TRBJ1-3
d_gene: -
v_gene: TRBV28
abundance: few
CDR3aa: CASSFRGGSTIYF
CDR3nt: TGTGCCAGCAGTTTCCGAGGAGGAAGCACCATATATTTT

j_gene: TRBJ1-1
d_gene: -
v_gene: TRBV29-1
abundance: few
CDR3aa: CSVVGYRPSGEAFF
CDR3nt: TGCAGCGTTGTAGGTTACAGGCCGTCTGGTGAAGCTTTCTTT

j_gene: TRBJ2-2
d_gene: TRBD2
v_gene: TRBV30
abundance: -
CDR3aa: CASNSGTSNGELFF
CDR3nt: TGTGCCTCAAATAGCGGGACCTCTAACGGGGAGCTGTTTTTT

j_gene: TRBJ1-5
d_gene: -
v_gene: TRBV5-8
abundance: -
CDR3aa: CASSLGLGNQPQHF
CDR3nt: TGTGCCAGCAGCCTCGGTCTGGGCAATCAGCCCCAGCATTTT

j_gene: TRBJ1-3
d_gene: -
v_gene: TRBV30
abundance: -
CDR3aa: CAWRGSGNTIYF
CDR3nt: TGTGCCTGGAGGGGGTCTGGAAACACCATATATTTT

j_gene: TRBJ2-2
d_gene: TRBD2
v_gene: TRBV4-2
abundance: -
CDR3aa: CASSQGVAGSNTGELFF
CDR3nt: TGTGCCAGCAGCCAAGGGGTAGCGGGGAGTAACACCGGGGAGCTGTTTTTT

j_gene: TRBJ2-7
d_gene: -
v_gene: TRBV28
abundance: -
CDR3aa: CASSLPLIPYEQYF
CDR3nt: TGTGCCAGCAGTTTACCGCTTATCCCCTACGAGCAGTACTTC

j_gene: TRBJ1-5
d_gene: -
v_gene: TRBV30
abundance: few
CDR3aa: CAWSYKGGNQPQHF
CDR3nt: TGTGCCTGGAGTTACAAGGGAGGCAATCAGCCCCAGCATTTT

j_gene: TRBJ1-5
d_gene: TRBD1
v_gene: TRBV10-3
abundance: -
CDR3aa: CAISSQGARSNQPQHF
CDR3nt: TGTGCCATCAGCTCACAGGGGGCTCGGAGCAATCAGCCCCAGCATTTT

j_gene: TRBJ1-2
d_gene: -
v_gene: TRBV28
abundance: few
CDR3aa: CASSSFGGYTF
CDR3nt: TGTGCCAGCAGCAGCTTCGGGGGCTACACCTTC

j_gene: TRBJ1-2
d_gene: -
v_gene: TRBV2
abundance: -
CDR3aa: CASRAGYGYTF
CDR3nt: TGTGCCAGCAGGGCAGGCTATGGCTACACCTTC

j_gene: TRBJ2-7
d_gene: -
v_gene: TRBV7-3
abundance: -
CDR3aa: CASSLRAGFYEQYF
CDR3nt: TGTGCCAGCAGCTTAAGGGCAGGATTCTACGAGCAGTACTTC

j_gene: TRBJ2-2
d_gene: TRBD2
v_gene: TRBV28
abundance: few
CDR3aa: CASSLSGRVAGELFF
CDR3nt: TGTGCCAGCAGTTTGAGCGGGAGGGTTGCCGGGGAGCTGTTTTTT

j_gene: TRBJ1-4
d_gene: -
v_gene: TRBV18
abundance: -
CDR3aa: CASSPGFRTNEKLFF
CDR3nt: TGTGCCAGCTCACCCGGATTTCGGACTAATGAAAAACTGTTTTTT